The present T cell receptor (beta chain) was sequenced within a study of T cells in tuberculosis. About the study: A South African cohort included IGRA-negative adolescents, latently infected IGRA-positive adolescents and adults with active tuberculosis.

V was pared by 4 bases and J by 5 bases, with 4 bases of the junction left unmatched. Germline CDR1 reads SGHNT; CDR2 reads YYREEE (reference sequence). The CDR3 covers 14 residues. Latent tuberculosis screening used tuberculin skin test and IGRA at entry. On average around 100,000 T cells per donor were immunosequenced. Using immunoSEQ multiplex PCR, the repertoire was profiled, and TCRdb retains in-frame clones only, with some absent. Found here are some 40,000 clones, about 95% of them singletons; the top ten hold around 3.5%. This TCR came from a donor aged 10-29 years with latent tuberculosis or without tuberculosis infection. Input material: PBMCs. The chain couples TRBV5-4 to TRBJ1-3; TRBD1 aligns across 9 bases. The CDR3 sequence: CASSKGQGRNTIYF. CDR3 sequence (DNA): TGTGCCAGCAGCAAGGGACAGGGTCGAAACACCATATATTTT. Supplemented by reference TRBV5-4 and TRBJ1-3, the full variable domain reads ETGVTQSPTHLIKTRGQQVTLRCSSQSGHNTVSWYQQALGQGPQFIFQYYREEENGRGNFPPRFSGLQFPNYSSELNVNALELDDSALYLCASSKGQGRNTIYFGEGSWLTVV.